The 21 T cell receptor beta chains listed next were all sequenced from one sample in a study of blood T cell repertoires in COVID-19 (dated by TCRdb to 2019 to 2021). Libraries came from the immunoSEQ multiplex PCR assay. TCRdb mirrors the immuneACCESS table, restricted to in-frame sequences. Some clones are absent from its copies; in checked studies, under half trace to an unresolved V gene, and the reason for the others is unknown. The sample table shows 200,000 or so clones, and about 87% are seen once. The leading ten clones occupy less than 3.5% of the sample. Sequencing was performed on peripheral blood. These receptors came from a man in his thirties or forties with COVID-19, enrolled during active disease.

This clone was picked up one time. The rearrangement links TRBV21-1 to TRBJ2-2; the tabulated D call, TRBD1, remains unverified against the DNA. TRBV21-1 is described as a pseudogene. The CDR3 has 16 residues. Here the CDR3 reads CASSPGQGQGTGELFF. The DNA for the CDR3 is TGTGCCAGCAGCCCCGGACAGGGGCAGGGGACCGGGGAGCTGTTTTTT.

The CDR3 region is CASSIQGSTDYGYTF. Written as DNA, the CDR3 is TGTGCCAGCAGCATACAGGGGTCAACAGACTATGGCTACACCTTC. This chain uses TRBV7-2 with TRBJ1-2; 7 bases match TRBD1. The V gene end was trimmed by 5 bases and the J gene end by 3 bases; junction bases not matched to a gene: 9. The CDR3 totals 15 residues. Germline assignment: CDR1 SGHTA and CDR2 FQGNSA.

This rearrangement joins TRBV18 to TRBJ1-4; the match to TRBD1 covers 7 bases. Germline V lookup: CDR1 KGHSH, CDR2 LQKENI. Trimming at V came to 3 bases and at J to 5 bases, leaving 0 bases not matched to a gene. The CDR3 spans 13 residues. The CDR3 DNA reads as TGTGCCAGCTCACCGGGACAGAATGAAAAACTGTTTTTT. The encoded protein is CASSPGQNEKLFF.

The chain is built from TRBV7-3 and TRBJ1-2; 10 nucleotides line up with TRBD1. The CDR3 totals 13 residues. The germline V gene encodes CDR1 SGHTA and CDR2 FQGTGA. The V segment lost 5 bases and the J segment 10 bases; nucleotides outside the gene matches: 7. CDR3 in amino acids: CASSPRDRGNYTF. CDR3 in DNA: TGTGCCAGCAGCCCGCGGGACAGGGGAAACTACACCTTC.

The chain couples TRBV10-3 to TRBJ1-3; D is perhaps TRBD1 (6 bases). Trimming took 10 bases from V and 0 from J, leaving 13 bases between them. The germline V gene encodes CDR1 ENHRY and CDR2 SYGVKD. The length of the CDR3 is 14 residues. CDR3 DNA: TGTGCCACACAGGGATTCGTCTCTGGAAACACCATATATTTT. Translating it yields CATQGFVSGNTIYF.

V usage is TRBV5-1 and J usage is TRBJ1-4; 8 bases match TRBD1. The ends lost 4 bases at V and 2 bases at J; junction bases unmatched: 4. The CDR3 loop spans 15 amino acids. Germline V CDR1 and CDR2: SGHRS, YFSETQ. The CDR3 DNA sequence: TGCGCCAGCAGCCAAACAGGGGGGACTAATGAAAAACTGTTTTTT. It specifies CASSQTGGTNEKLFF.

V and J are TRBV12-3 or TRBV12-4 and TRBJ2-5, with D perhaps matching TRBD1 (6 bases). The CDR3 extends over 13 amino acids. Trimming removed 6 bases at V and 9 bases at J, with 17 bases between. The DNA for the CDR3 is TGTGCCAGCAGCCTGAAACCAGGGGAGTCCCAGTACTTC. This encodes CASSLKPGESQYF.

The chain couples TRBV28 to TRBJ1-2; the D is unclear. The germline V gene has CDR1 MDHEN and CDR2 SYDVKM. V was shortened by 3 bases and J by 4 bases, with 12 bases between the two germline ends. CDR3 length: 14 residues. CDR3 residues: CASSLGDPAYGYTF. In DNA form, the CDR3 reads TGTGCCAGCAGTTTGGGAGATCCCGCCTATGGCTACACCTTC.

The J gene is TRBJ2-7, the V gene TRBV18; 10 bases agree with TRBD2. Germline CDR1 reads KGHSH; CDR2 reads LQKENI. With V trimmed by 0 bases and J by 2 bases, 13 bases remained unmatched. The CDR3 consists of 19 residues. The CDR3 loop is CASSPPWQGGSGRAYEQYF. DNA of the CDR3: TGTGCCAGCTCACCACCCTGGCAGGGAGGGAGCGGGAGGGCCTACGAGCAGTACTTC.

This chain uses TRBV5-4 with TRBJ2-1, with 7 bases lining up with TRBD2. The germline V gene encodes CDR1 SGHNT and CDR2 YYREEE (reference sequence). V was pared by 4 bases and J by 2 bases, with 6 bases of the junction left unmatched. This CDR3 region has 15 residues. The CDR3 DNA reads TGTGCCAGCAGCCTCGGGGGGTCGACCTACAATGAGCAGTTCTTC. This encodes CASSLGGSTYNEQFF.

The gene calls are TRBV19 and TRBJ2-3; no definite D call. Germline lookup yields CDR1 LNHDA and CDR2 SQIVND (reference sequence). The V gene lost 3 bases and the J gene lost 0 bases, with 7 bases spanning the gap. The CDR3 has 14 residues. The CDR3: CASSITDSTDTQYF. CDR3 in DNA: TGTGCCAGTAGTATCACAGATAGCACAGATACGCAGTATTTT.

The gene calls are TRBV3-1 (or the pseudogene TRBV3-2) and TRBJ1-1, with D maybe TRBD1 (6 bases). The CDR3 has 16 residues. The V and J ends lost 4 bases and 0 bases respectively, with 15 bases between them. In germline, CDR1 is LGHDT, CDR2 YNNKEL (reference sequence). CDR3 bases: TGTGCCAGCAGCCTCCGGACGGGGGGGCTGAACACTGAAGCTTTCTTT. This gives the protein CASSLRTGGLNTEAFF.

This clone was found once. The chain couples TRBV7-2 to TRBJ1-2, with 8 bases aligning to TRBD1. The V gene's germline CDR1 is SGHTA and CDR2 FQGNSA. Trimming cost V 1 base and J 7 bases; bases outside gene matches: 8. This CDR3 spans 15 amino acids. The CDR3 sequence: CASSLGGQGARGYTF. CDR3 DNA: TGTGCCAGCAGCTTAGGGGGGCAGGGGGCTCGTGGCTACACCTTC.

This chain links TRBV27 with TRBJ2-7; TRBD2 matches at 8 bases. The CDR3 spans 16 residues. CDR1 is MNHEY and CDR2 is SMNVEV in the germline V gene (reference sequence). The J segment lost 5 bases and the V segment lost 2 bases, leaving 11 bases of the junction unmatched. CDR3 loop: CASSLGRGGARNEQYF. The CDR3 region has the DNA TGTGCCAGCAGTTTAGGTCGGGGGGGGGCCAGGAACGAGCAGTACTTC.

This clone has only a few counts. The CDR3 reads CASSLVAGAEAFF. The DNA for the CDR3 is TGTGCCAGCAGCTTAGTTGCGGGGGCTGAAGCTTTCTTT. The V gene is TRBV11-2, the J gene TRBJ1-1; possibly TRBD1 for D (5 bases). Trimming pared 1 base from V and 6 bases from J, leaving 9 bases between. The CDR3 covers 13 residues. Germline-derived CDR1 and CDR2 are SGHAT and FQNNGV.

The genes are TRBV7-2 and TRBJ1-2; maybe TRBD1 (5 bases). Germline CDR1 reads SGHTA; CDR2 reads FQGNSA. This CDR3 is built from 15 residues. V lost 3 bases and J lost 0, with 11 bases in between. This chain's CDR3 is CASSLGTPANYGYTF. As DNA, the CDR3 is TGTGCCAGCAGCTTGGGGACTCCAGCTAACTATGGCTACACCTTC. The full variable domain, completed using reference TRBV7-2 and TRBJ1-2, is GAGVSQSPSNKVTEKGKDVELRCDPISGHTALYWYRQSLGQGLEFLIYFQGNSAPDKSGLPSDRFSAERTGGSVSTLTIQRTQQEDSAVYLCASSLGTPANYGYTFGSGTRLTVV.

The V and J genes are TRBV5-1 and TRBJ1-2; D possibly corresponds to TRBD1 (5 bases). The CDR3 length is 16 residues. Trimming stripped 4 bases from V and 1 base from J, with 17 bases between. Germline CDR1 and CDR2: SGHRS and YFSETQ. The CDR3 spells CASSPGQGNRNYGYTF. The CDR3 nucleotides are TGCGCCAGCAGCCCGGGTCAGGGAAACCGTAACTATGGCTACACCTTC.

This chain joins TRBV5-4 and TRBJ1-2; 9 bases are shared with TRBD1. The J segment lost 8 bases and the V segment lost 3 bases, leaving 11 bases of the junction unmatched. The germline gives CDR1 SGHNT, CDR2 YYREEE (reference sequence). This CDR3 has 15 amino acids. CDR3 amino acids: CASSSPGTGFGGYTF. In DNA form, the CDR3 reads TGTGCCAGCAGCTCCCCGGGGACAGGGTTTGGAGGCTACACCTTC.

V usage is TRBV28 and J usage is TRBJ1-2, with TRBD1 matching 11 bases. After removal of 3 bases from V and 6 bases from J, the junction contained 12 bases not matched to a gene. The germline V gene has CDR1 MDHEN and CDR2 SYDVKM. The CDR3 has 17 amino acids. The CDR3 DNA sequence: TGTGCCAGCAGTTTCCTTGGACAGGGGGCGCCGGTCGATGGCTACACCTTC. Protein product: CASSFLGQGAPVDGYTF.

The chain employs TRBV9 and TRBJ2-2, with D unresolved. Germline values: CDR1 SGDLS, CDR2 YYNGEE. The germline V and J ends were trimmed by 4 bases and 6 bases, with 19 bases remaining between them. The CDR3 spans 16 residues. CDR3 sequence (DNA): TGTGCCAGCAGCCTTACGAGCGCCCGCGACGCCGGGGAGCTGTTTTTT. Its translation is CASSLTSARDAGELFF.

In this sample, this clone turned up once. The V call is TRBV5-5, the J call TRBJ2-1, with D perhaps matching TRBD2 (6 bases). CDR3 length: 17 amino acids. From germline, CDR1 is SGHKS and CDR2 YYEKEE (reference sequence). The V end lost 0 bases, the J end lost 0 bases, and 13 bases lay between the germline ends. The DNA for the CDR3 is TGTGCCAGCAGCTTGGTTTTGGCGGGGAGCTCCTACAATGAGCAGTTCTTC. It encodes CASSLVLAGSSYNEQFF.